One T cell receptor beta chain is described in this entry. The sample comes from a study of shared clonotypes between healthy human individuals. Clones were read by immunoSEQ multiplex PCR, and TCRdb kept only the in-frame ones, dropping some. The sample consists of roughly 2,500,000 clones, over 85% of them appearing once. The CDR3 runs to 14 residues. The germline CDR1 and CDR2 sequences are MNHEY and SMNVEV (reference sequence). V lost 0 bases and J lost 9; bases outside the gene matches: 3. The clonotype originates from a man aged 18 to 30 in good health. Some clones in this sample may be carry-over from other donors' samples. The V and J genes are TRBV27 and TRBJ2-7; 12 bases are a match to TRBD1. The sequencing input was naive CD4+ T cells from PBMCs. The subset: CD45RA+ positively selected. As DNA, the CDR3 is TGTGCCAGCAGTTTATCGGGACAGGGGGCTTCGCAGTACTTC. The encoded protein is CASSLSGQGASQYF.